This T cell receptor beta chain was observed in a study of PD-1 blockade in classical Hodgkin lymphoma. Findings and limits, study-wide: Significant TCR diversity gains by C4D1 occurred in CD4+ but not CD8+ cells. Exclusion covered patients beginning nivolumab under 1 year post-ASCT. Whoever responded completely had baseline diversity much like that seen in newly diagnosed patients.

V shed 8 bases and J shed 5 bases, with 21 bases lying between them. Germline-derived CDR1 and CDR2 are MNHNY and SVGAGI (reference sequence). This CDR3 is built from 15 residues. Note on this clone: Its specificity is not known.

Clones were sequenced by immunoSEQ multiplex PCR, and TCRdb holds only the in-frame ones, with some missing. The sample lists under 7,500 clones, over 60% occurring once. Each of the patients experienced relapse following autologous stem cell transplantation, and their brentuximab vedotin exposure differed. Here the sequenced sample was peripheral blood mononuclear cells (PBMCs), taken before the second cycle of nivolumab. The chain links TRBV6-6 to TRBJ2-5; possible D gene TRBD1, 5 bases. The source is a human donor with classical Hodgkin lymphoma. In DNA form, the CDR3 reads TGTGCCAGCGGACATACGGACGGAAATGGGGAGACCCAGTACTTC. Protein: CASGHTDGNGETQYF.